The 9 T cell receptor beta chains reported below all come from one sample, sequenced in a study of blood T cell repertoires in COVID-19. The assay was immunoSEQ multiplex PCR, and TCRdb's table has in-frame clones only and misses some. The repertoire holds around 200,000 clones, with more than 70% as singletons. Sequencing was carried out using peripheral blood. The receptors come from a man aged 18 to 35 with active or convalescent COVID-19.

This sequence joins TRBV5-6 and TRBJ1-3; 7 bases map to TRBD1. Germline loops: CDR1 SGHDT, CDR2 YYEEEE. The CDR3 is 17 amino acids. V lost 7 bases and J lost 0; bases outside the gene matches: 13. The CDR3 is CASGGTQGMSSGNTIYF. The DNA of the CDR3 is TGTGCCAGCGGCGGAACACAGGGGATGAGCTCTGGAAACACCATATATTTT.

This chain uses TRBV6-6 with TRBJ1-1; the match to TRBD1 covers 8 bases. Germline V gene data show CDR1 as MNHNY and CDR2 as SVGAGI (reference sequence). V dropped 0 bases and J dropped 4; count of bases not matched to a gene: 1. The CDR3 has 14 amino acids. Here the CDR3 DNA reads TGTGCCAGCAGTTACTCTCAGGGGGCCACTGAAGCTTTCTTT. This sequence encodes CASSYSQGATEAFF.

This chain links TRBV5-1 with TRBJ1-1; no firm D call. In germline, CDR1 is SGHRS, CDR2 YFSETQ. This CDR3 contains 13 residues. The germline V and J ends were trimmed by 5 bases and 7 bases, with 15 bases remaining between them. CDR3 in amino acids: CASSVGTANEAFF. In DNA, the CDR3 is TGCGCCAGCAGTGTTGGCACAGCTAATGAAGCTTTCTTT.

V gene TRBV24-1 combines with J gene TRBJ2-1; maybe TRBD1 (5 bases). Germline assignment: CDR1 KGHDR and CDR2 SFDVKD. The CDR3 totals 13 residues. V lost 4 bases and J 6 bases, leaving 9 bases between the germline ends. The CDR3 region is CATSEDRFNEQFF. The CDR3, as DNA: TGTGCCACCAGTGAAGACAGATTCAATGAGCAGTTCTTC.

In DNA form, the CDR3 reads TGTGCCAGCAGTTTCAGGGGCTCCTATGGCTACACCTTC. This translates into CASSFRGSYGYTF. The V gene is TRBV6-5, the J gene TRBJ1-2; a possible D gene is TRBD1 (6 bases). Per germline, CDR1 MNHEY and CDR2 SVGAGI. This CDR3 spans 13 amino acids. Between the trimmed V and J ends, which lost 4 bases and 4 bases, there was a span of 10 bases.

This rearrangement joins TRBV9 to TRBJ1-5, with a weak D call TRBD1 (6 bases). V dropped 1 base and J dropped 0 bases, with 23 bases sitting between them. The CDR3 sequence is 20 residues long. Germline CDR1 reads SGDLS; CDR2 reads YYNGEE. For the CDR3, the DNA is TGTGCCAGCAGCGTACTTTCAGATTGCCACAGGGATTATAGCAATCAGCCCCAGCATTTT. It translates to CASSVLSDCHRDYSNQPQHF.

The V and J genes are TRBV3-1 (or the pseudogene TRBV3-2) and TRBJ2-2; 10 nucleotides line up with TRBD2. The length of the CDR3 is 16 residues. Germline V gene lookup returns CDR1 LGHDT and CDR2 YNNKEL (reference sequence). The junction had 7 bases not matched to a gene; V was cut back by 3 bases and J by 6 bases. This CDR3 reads CASSHVAGGRSGELFF. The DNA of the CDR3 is TGTGCCAGCAGCCATGTAGCGGGAGGTCGATCCGGGGAGCTGTTTTTT.

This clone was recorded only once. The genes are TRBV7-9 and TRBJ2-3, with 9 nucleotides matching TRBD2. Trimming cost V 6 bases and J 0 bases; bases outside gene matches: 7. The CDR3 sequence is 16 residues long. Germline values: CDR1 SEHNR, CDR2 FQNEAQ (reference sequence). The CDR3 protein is CASRTNSGGSTDTQYF. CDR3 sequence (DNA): TGTGCCAGCAGGACAAATAGCGGGGGAAGCACAGATACGCAGTATTTT.

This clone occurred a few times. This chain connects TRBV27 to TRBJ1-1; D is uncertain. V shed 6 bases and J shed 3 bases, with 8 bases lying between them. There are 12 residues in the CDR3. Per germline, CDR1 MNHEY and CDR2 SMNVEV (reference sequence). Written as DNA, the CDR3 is TGTGCCAGCAGGGCAAGTTACACTGAAGCTTTCTTT. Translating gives CASRASYTEAFF.